A selection of T cell receptor beta chains follows, all from one sample in a study of T cell repertoires in cytomegalovirus infection. TCRdb re-derived calls from the reads in MiXCR, one entry per CDR3 protein. In the table there are 650,000 to 850,000 distinct CDR3 sequences, just under 30% of which are singletons. No antigen has been assigned to these receptors. Sequenced material: cultured CD8+ T cells from PBMCs, taken from culture after CMV antigen stimulation. These receptors all come from a human donor in good health (CMV status not recorded). Some clones in this sample may be carry-over from other donors' samples. Each CDR3 is given with its conserved first and last residue.

V gene	J gene	CDR3 protein
TRBV11-2	TRBJ1-5	CASSLWTGPNQPQHF
TRBV20-1	TRBJ2-7	CSAPRGSPSYEQYF
TRBV7-3	TRBJ2-2	CASSPRPLNTGELFF
TRBV27	TRBJ2-1	CASSVLGGQGEQFF
TRBV19	TRBJ2-1	CASSIFPTGGNEQFF
TRBV24-1	TRBJ2-3	CATSDFSGDPDTQYF
TRBV7-8	TRBJ1-5	CASSFPFSPGQGPKQPQHF
TRBV7-8	TRBJ2-1	CASSSLGQPPYNEQFF
TRBV7-9	TRBJ2-1	CASSQNEGAYNEQFF
TRBV27	TRBJ2-2	CASSPWQNTGELFF
TRBV9	TRBJ1-3	CASSVEEAAGNTIYF
TRBV27	TRBJ1-1	CASSPLGSEAFF
TRBV20-1	TRBJ1-6	CSARVPDFERRELPLHF
TRBV2	TRBJ2-2	CATPGPPGELFF
TRBV7-6	TRBJ1-1	CASSLFAGVNTEAFF
TRBV6-5	TRBJ1-2	CASSSPRFLTYGYTF
TRBV6-2/TRBV6-3	TRBJ2-2	CASRRDGTGGFNSPNTGELFF
TRBV7-6	TRBJ2-1	CASSGGTGDEQFF
TRBV4-2	TRBJ1-2	CASSQASSDRGNYGYTF
TRBV7-9	TRBJ1-4	CASSYNEKLFF
TRBV19	TRBJ2-1	CASSIRDSNNEQFF
TRBV27	TRBJ1-1	CASSSRWGTEAFF
TRBV6-2/TRBV6-3	TRBJ2-3	CASSSLIRLGQGVLDTQYF
TRBV5-5	TRBJ2-2	CASSSLPYTGELFF
TRBV7-9	TRBJ2-1	CASSLPGTGYNEQFF
TRBV7-9	TRBJ2-3	CASSSPERGETDTQYF
TRBV12-3/TRBV12-4	TRBJ1-6	CASSLGTGSGSPLHF
TRBV4-1	TRBJ1-1	CASRYGTVQNTEAFF
TRBV27	TRBJ1-2	CASSLGAGGFGYTF
TRBV27	TRBJ2-2	CASSPQSGPFTGELFF
TRBV19	TRBJ2-2	CASSMWGYANTGELFF
TRBV7-2	TRBJ2-3	CASSLKSGGQEDTQYF
TRBV29-1	TRBJ1-2	CSVPGRGKDYGYTF
TRBV6-2/TRBV6-3	TRBJ2-5	CASSSIGDRETQYF
TRBV11-2	TRBJ2-4	CASSLAPGVSLAKNIQYF
TRBV4-3	TRBJ2-6	CASSLGTVLTF
TRBV6-2/TRBV6-3	TRBJ2-3	CASSYSTWGTDTQYF
TRBV7-9	TRBJ2-5	CASTGGGIQETQYF
TRBV12-3/TRBV12-4	TRBJ2-1	CASISALSYNEQFF
TRBV5-6	TRBJ1-6	CASSFAEGYNSPLHF
TRBV7-9	TRBJ1-2	CASSLETVDGYTF
TRBV6-5	TRBJ2-1	CASSPLPAGEQFF
TRBV12-3/TRBV12-4	TRBJ2-5	CASSPTGGSETQYF
TRBV7-7	TRBJ2-1	CASSLGSGFYNEQFF
TRBV6-5	TRBJ2-1	CATQTSGVYNEQFF
TRBV6-6	TRBJ1-5	CASRNSLFNQPQHF
TRBV4-1	TRBJ2-6	CASSQVIGANVLTF
TRBV28	TRBJ2-3	CASTIGAARTDTQYF
TRBV7-9	TRBJ1-2	CASSSPGRSVRYGYTF